This entry lists 28 T cell receptor beta chains sequenced from one sample in a study of OX40 agonist ivuxolimab in advanced cancers. Profiled with immunoSEQ multiplex PCR; TCRdb holds only in-frame clones, not every one. The data show some 99,000 clones, around 94% seen once. This specimen consisted of CD4+ or CD8+ T cells sorted from blood, obtained in a trial of the OX40 agonist ivuxolimab. The receptors come from an adult with an advanced solid tumor such as melanoma, head and neck, liver or kidney cancer.

The CDR3 here is CASSYTGHSGGEQYF. The DNA of the CDR3 is TGTGCCAGCAGTTACACCGGACATTCAGGGGGCGAGCAGTACTTC. V usage is TRBV6-5 and J usage is TRBJ2-7; 7 nucleotides align to TRBD1. This CDR3 spans 15 amino acids. CDR1 is MNHEY, CDR2 SVGAGI, per germline. Germline trimming cut 2 bases from V and 6 bases from J; bases unmatched to any gene: 10.

The V call is TRBV21-1, the J call TRBJ2-1; the DNA was not compared with TRBD2, the D call given in the table. TRBV21-1 is listed as a pseudogene. The CDR3 is 15 amino acids. This CDR3 reads CASSQRWSNYNEQFF. For the CDR3, the DNA is TGTGCCAGCAGCCAAAGGTGGAGTAACTACAATGAGCAGTTCTTC.

V usage is TRBV6-5 and J usage is TRBJ2-7; D may be TRBD1 or TRBD2 (5 bases each). In germline, CDR1 is MNHEY, CDR2 SVGAGI. V shed 6 bases and J shed 5 bases, with 17 bases lying between them. This CDR3 is 14 amino acids long. Here the CDR3 reads CASRPVGARNEQYF. In nucleotides, the CDR3 is TGTGCCAGCAGACCCGTCGGGGCTCGGAACGAGCAGTACTTC.

The chain joins TRBV18 to TRBJ1-6; no clear D. The germline gives CDR1 KGHSH, CDR2 LQKENI. CDR3 size: 14 residues. The V gene lost 0 bases and the J gene lost 10 bases, with 10 bases spanning the gap. The CDR3 DNA reads TGTGCCAGCTCACCACCGCACAGAGCATCACCCCTCCACTTT. Translation: CASSPPHRASPLHF.

The chain employs TRBV28 and TRBJ1-2; no reliable D call. V dropped 5 bases and J dropped 4 bases, with 8 bases sitting between them. CDR3 length: 12 amino acids. Germline assignment: CDR1 MDHEN and CDR2 SYDVKM. The CDR3 protein is CASSTAGYGYTF. The CDR3 DNA reads as TGTGCCAGCAGTACGGCGGGCTATGGCTACACCTTC.

The V gene is TRBV5-5, the J gene TRBJ2-1; perhaps TRBD2 as D (5 bases). The ends were cut back, 2 bases at V and 8 bases at J, with 11 bases in the middle. Germline V lookup: CDR1 SGHKS, CDR2 YYEKEE (reference sequence). CDR3 length: 13 amino acids. The CDR3 DNA sequence: TGTGCCAGCAGCTTTTCCTTTAGCGATGAGCAGTTCTTC. This translates into CASSFSFSDEQFF. Filled out from reference TRBV5-5 and TRBJ2-1, the complete variable domain reads DAGVTQSPTHLIKTRGQQVTLRCSPISGHKSVSWYQQVLGQGPQFIFQYYEKEERGRGNFPDRFSARQFPNYSSELNVNALLLGDSALYLCASSFSFSDEQFFGPGTRLTVL.

In nucleotides, the CDR3 is TGTGCCAGCAGCTTTCTAGGGGAAGGGAATACGCAGTATTTT. Its protein product is CASSFLGEGNTQYF. The V gene is TRBV7-3, the J gene TRBJ2-3, with a possible D match to TRBD1 (5 bases). V was clipped by 3 bases and J by 7 bases, with 14 bases between them. This CDR3 has 14 amino acids. The germline CDR1 and CDR2 sequences are SGHTA and FQGTGA.

The chain couples TRBV10-3 to TRBJ2-1, with 12 bases identical to TRBD2. The CDR3 spans 17 residues. V shed 0 bases, J shed 2 bases, and the junction held 2 bases outside the gene matches. CDR1 and CDR2 from the germline V gene are ENHRY and SYGVKD. Here the CDR3 reads CAISESTSGGPYNEQFF. The CDR3 nucleotides read TGTGCCATCAGTGAGTCGACTAGCGGGGGCCCCTACAATGAGCAGTTCTTC.

V usage is TRBV18 and J usage is TRBJ2-1; TRBD1 matches at 10 bases. The CDR3 sequence is 16 residues long. With 3 bases clipped from V and 7 bases from J, the junction kept 9 bases outside the gene matches. The germline CDR1 and CDR2 sequences are KGHSH and LQKENI. Written as DNA, the CDR3 is TGTGCCAGCTCACCTACCGGGACAGGGGTTAATAATGAGCAGTTCTTC. It specifies CASSPTGTGVNNEQFF.

The genes are TRBV5-6 and TRBJ2-1; 9 bases map to TRBD2. In germline, CDR1 is SGHDT, CDR2 YYEEEE. Trimming removed 5 bases from V and 7 bases from J; junction bases left unmatched: 10. The CDR3 contains 15 residues. As DNA, the CDR3 is TGTGCCAGCAGGCTTCGGGGAGCGGGGGGTAATGAGCAGTTCTTC. Its translation: CASRLRGAGGNEQFF. Full variable domain (missing parts from reference TRBV5-6 and TRBJ2-1): DAGVTQSPTHLIKTRGQQVTLRCSPKSGHDTVSWYQQALGQGPQFIFQYYEEEERQRGNFPDRFSGHQFPNYSSELNVNALLLGDSALYLCASRLRGAGGNEQFFGPGTRLTVL.

V is TRBV19 and J is TRBJ1-2; TRBD1 agrees at 9 bases. Germline V gene data show CDR1 as LNHDA and CDR2 as SQIVND (reference sequence). V shed 3 bases, J shed 8 bases, and the junction held 4 bases outside the gene matches. The CDR3 is 13 amino acids. The CDR3 here is CASSIGTGGGYTF. Here the CDR3 DNA reads TGTGCCAGTAGTATCGGCACAGGGGGCGGCTACACCTTC.

This chain connects TRBV18 to TRBJ1-1, with no clear D. CDR3 size: 13 residues. V shed 6 bases and J shed 6 bases, with 14 bases lying between them. CDR1 is KGHSH, CDR2 LQKENI, per germline. CDR3 residues: CASSPTDLSEAFF. The CDR3, as DNA: TGTGCCAGCTCCCCTACCGACTTGTCTGAAGCTTTCTTT.

This clone was seen once. The chain joins TRBV7-9 to TRBJ2-1; 9 nucleotides align to TRBD1. V was clipped by 5 bases and J by 7 bases; unmatched bases: 9. The CDR3 length is 15 residues. The germline V gene encodes CDR1 SEHNR and CDR2 FQNEAQ (reference sequence). The CDR3 here is CASSPGQGNVNEQFF. Here the CDR3 DNA reads TGTGCCAGCAGCCCGGGACAGGGTAATGTTAATGAGCAGTTCTTC.

This chain uses TRBV5-4 with TRBJ1-5; weak D call: TRBD1 (5 bases). V lost 0 bases and J 9 bases, leaving 16 bases between the germline ends. There are 15 residues in the CDR3. CDR1 and CDR2 (germline): SGHNT, YYREEE (reference sequence). The CDR3 coding sequence is TGTGCCAGCAGCTTGGCCCCGGCTACAGGTCCGCCCCAGCATTTT. Residues: CASSLAPATGPPQHF.

The chain links TRBV7-9 to TRBJ2-3; no clear D gene. Trimming shortened V by 1 base and J by 3 bases, and 8 bases separated the two germline ends. The germline gives CDR1 SEHNR, CDR2 FQNEAQ (reference sequence). CDR3 length equals 14 residues. The CDR3 DNA reads TGTGCCAGCAGCTTAGTGGGGTGGACAGATACGCAGTATTTT. Its translation: CASSLVGWTDTQYF.

J is TRBJ2-5 and V is TRBV6-5; tentatively, D is TRBD1 (5 bases). V lost 2 bases, J lost 13 bases, and 11 bases lay in between. The CDR3 runs to 11 residues. The V gene's germline CDR1 is MNHEY and CDR2 SVGAGI. CDR3: CASSYADITYF. The CDR3 nucleotides read TGTGCCAGCAGTTACGCGGACATTACGTACTTC.

The rearrangement uses TRBV7-3 and TRBJ1-1; D not resolved. This CDR3 comprises 13 residues. Germline loops: CDR1 SGHTA, CDR2 FQGTGA. V lost 5 bases to trimming and J lost 3 bases, with 10 bases between them. CDR3 sequence (DNA): TGTGCCAGCAGCCCGGGGAGTGACACTGAAGCTTTCTTT. Protein: CASSPGSDTEAFF.

V and J are TRBV11-2 and TRBJ2-2; 8 bases align to TRBD2. J was trimmed by 2 bases and V by 6 bases; bases with no gene match: 8. The CDR3 totals 16 residues. Germline assignment: CDR1 SGHAT and CDR2 FQNNGV. The CDR3 loop is CASRPLAGINTGELFF. CDR3 DNA sequence: TGTGCCAGCAGGCCGCTAGCGGGCATTAACACCGGGGAGCTGTTTTTT.

This clone was detected a few times. J is TRBJ1-2 and V is TRBV11-2, with D unresolved. Germline V gene data show CDR1 as SGHAT and CDR2 as FQNNGV. V lost 5 bases to trimming and J lost 8 bases, with 15 bases between them. This CDR3 contains 13 residues. The CDR3 spells CASSPGGPGGYTF. In DNA, the CDR3 is TGTGCCAGCAGCCCGGGCGGCCCGGGGGGCTACACCTTC.

The rearrangement joins TRBV19 to TRBJ2-1, with 10 bases fitting TRBD2. Looked up from germline, CDR1 is LNHDA and CDR2 is SQIVND (reference sequence). The CDR3 is made up of 16 amino acids. V shed 4 bases, J shed 4 bases, and the junction held 7 bases outside the gene matches. The CDR3 DNA reads as TGTGCCAGTAGTACCCCGGGACTAGCGTCTTACAATGAGCAGTTCTTC. It specifies CASSTPGLASYNEQFF.

The chain joins TRBV7-9 to TRBJ2-7, with 7 bases fitting TRBD1. Germline assignment: CDR1 SEHNR and CDR2 FQNEAQ (reference sequence). The CDR3 runs to 17 residues. V lost 0 bases to trimming and J lost 1 base; unmatched junction nucleotides: 9. The CDR3 DNA follows: TGTGCCAGCAGCTTAGCGCAGTACAGGGGCCGGTCCTACGAGCAGTACTTC. Translation: CASSLAQYRGRSYEQYF.

The chain combines TRBV10-3 with TRBJ2-6; 7 bases align to TRBD1. The CDR3 runs to 18 residues. Per germline, CDR1 ENHRY and CDR2 SYGVKD. V was pared by 2 bases and J by 0 bases, with 7 bases of the junction left unmatched. CDR3 amino acids: CAISERGQRDSGANVLTF. The CDR3 DNA is TGTGCCATCAGTGAGCGGGGACAGCGAGACTCTGGGGCCAACGTCCTGACTTTC.

This sequence joins TRBV18 and TRBJ1-1, with 8 bases identical to TRBD1. The V gene's germline CDR1 is KGHSH and CDR2 LQKENI. The CDR3 is 18 amino acids. V lost 0 bases and J lost 4; bases outside the gene matches: 13. CDR3 DNA sequence: TGTGCCAGCTCACCACCGGGACAGGCCCTCCCTAAGGGCACTGAAGCTTTCTTT. This translates into CASSPPGQALPKGTEAFF.

This CDR3 is CASSGYTQSFPFTDTQYF. CDR3 in DNA: TGTGCCAGCAGCGGTTATACGCAATCCTTTCCTTTCACAGATACGCAGTATTTT. The J gene is TRBJ2-3, the V gene TRBV9; D gene uncertain. Germline V lookup: CDR1 SGDLS, CDR2 YYNGEE. The CDR3 runs to 18 residues. With 3 bases removed from V and 2 bases from J, the gap between germline ends came to 22 bases.

V and J are TRBV25-1 and TRBJ2-7; TRBD2 matches 13 bases. The germline gives CDR1 MGHDK, CDR2 SYGVNS. CDR3 length: 15 amino acids. V was clipped by 4 bases and J by 3 bases; unmatched bases: 3. For the CDR3, the DNA is TGTGCCAGCAGTGCCCGACTAGCGGGAGGCTACGAGCAGTACTTC. It is translated as CASSARLAGGYEQYF.

V usage is TRBV29-1 and J usage is TRBJ1-5, with a tentative D call TRBD1 (6 bases). Germline lookup yields CDR1 SQVTM and CDR2 ANQGSEA. V was pared by 6 bases and J by 6 bases, with 18 bases between. The CDR3 sequence is 14 residues long. CDR3 amino acids: CSVKGGPGGQPQHF. The CDR3 DNA is TGCAGCGTCAAGGGGGGCCCCGGGGGTCAGCCCCAGCATTTT.

The chain employs TRBV28 and TRBJ1-1; D is uncertain. CDR1 is MDHEN, CDR2 SYDVKM, per germline. The CDR3 is 13 amino acids. Deletions cut 6 bases from V and 5 bases from J, with 13 bases between. The CDR3 spells CASRPLVETEAFF. Here the CDR3 DNA reads TGTGCCAGCAGGCCTTTGGTCGAAACTGAAGCTTTCTTT.

As concerns this clone: Compared with germline, one end of the junction differs, possibly owing to a read error. The chain employs TRBV7-7 and TRBJ2-2; weak D call: TRBD2 (5 bases). This CDR3 contains 14 residues. Germline CDR1 and CDR2: SSHAT and FNYEAQ (reference sequence). The CDR3 region is CASSPGLWTGELFF. In nucleotides, the CDR3 is TGTGCTAGCAGCCCCGGACTCTGGACCGGGGAGCTGTTTTTT.